This T cell receptor beta chain was obtained from a study of blood T cell repertoires in COVID-19. Study information: Nucleic acid was either cDNA or gDNA, and it came from T cells, B-cell-depleted T cells, or PBMCs.

The repertoire was sequenced with immunoSEQ multiplex PCR; TCRdb's copy has only in-frame clones and lacks some. The sample yields 200,000 to 300,000 clones, approximately 84% seen once. This CDR3 has 13 residues. The V segment lost 4 bases and the J segment 1 base; nucleotides outside the gene matches: 1. CDR1 is ENHRY and CDR2 is SYGVKD in the germline V gene. The origin of this receptor is a woman aged 80 or over with acute or convalescent COVID-19. The sequencing sample was made of peripheral blood. The V gene is TRBV10-3, the J gene TRBJ2-7, with 7 bases aligning to TRBD1. DNA of the CDR3: TGTGCCATCAGTGGGGGACAGTCCTACGAGCAGTACTTC. Its protein is CAISGGQSYEQYF.